Listed below are T cell receptor beta chains from one sample, sequenced in a study of cytomegalovirus exposure and HLA in healthy donors. Clones were read by immunoSEQ multiplex PCR, and TCRdb kept only the in-frame ones, dropping some. The table lists around 90,000 clones, around nine tenths of them singletons. The sample consisted of PBMCs. These receptors were taken from a man aged 25 to 40 in good health and CMV-seropositive. Both conserved end residues are part of each CDR3. The D gene is left open where the match is weak. Clone size, where shown, is once, few, many, or a class for clones that have expanded.

j_gene	v_gene	abundance	d_gene	CDR3nt	CDR3aa
TRBJ1-5	TRBV19	.	TRBD1	TGTGCCAGTAGTATAGAAACCGGGACAGCGGGGGGTCAGCCCCAGCATTTT	CASSIETGTAGGQPQHF
TRBJ1-2	TRBV27	.	TRBD1	TGTGCCAGCAGTTTATCCAGACAGGGGGCGAACTATGGCTACACCTTC	CASSLSRQGANYGYTF
TRBJ1-5	TRBV7-9	.	.	TGTGCCAGCAGCCCATCGGGGTCTAGCAATCAGCCCCAGCATTTT	CASSPSGSSNQPQHF
TRBJ2-4	TRBV7-2	.	TRBD2	TGTGCCAGCAGCTTAGTGGGGACTAGAGGGGGGGACATTCAGTACTTC	CASSLVGTRGGDIQYF
TRBJ1-1	TRBV5-1	.	.	TGCGCCAGCAGCGCCGAACGTCGGGTCCGCGGCACTGAAGCTTTCTTT	CASSAERRVRGTEAFF
TRBJ1-5	TRBV28	.	.	TGTGCCAGCAGTTTATTGGCTCAGCCCCAGCATTTT	CASSLLAQPQHF
TRBJ2-5	TRBV28	.	TRBD1	TGTGCCAGCAGTTTAACAGGGGCCCAAGAGACCCAGTACTTC	CASSLTGAQETQYF
TRBJ1-6	TRBV27	.	TRBD1	TGTGCCAGCAGTCCGACAGGGGACCCCTATAATTCACCCCTCCACTTT	CASSPTGDPYNSPLHF
TRBJ2-6	TRBV7-9	.	.	TGTGCCAGCAGCTTATATCGAGGCACCTACACTTCTGGGGCCAACGTCCTGACTTTC	CASSLYRGTYTSGANVLTF
TRBJ2-7	TRBV29-1	.	TRBD1	TGCAGCGTTTGTGGACAGGCCACCGAGCAGTACTTC	CSVCGQATEQYF
TRBJ1-2	TRBV5-4	few	TRBD1	TGTGCCAGCAGCTTTCGGACAGGGGGCGAAGGTGGCTACACCTTC	CASSFRTGGEGGYTF
TRBJ1-1	TRBV5-1	once	.	TGCGCCAGCAGCTTGTTAGGGGGAGAAACTGAAGCTTTCTTT	CASSLLGGETEAFF
TRBJ2-7	TRBV30	.	TRBD2	TGTGCCTGGTCTGGACTAGCGGGAGGGATGAACGAGCAGTACTTC	CAWSGLAGGMNEQYF
TRBJ2-5	TRBV27	.	TRBD2	TGTGCCAGCAGTTTCGGGGGGTACCAAGAGACCCAGTACTTC	CASSFGGYQETQYF
TRBJ2-7	TRBV6-1	once	TRBD1	TGTGCCGCTTGCCCGGGACAGGGGTACTACGAGCAGTACTTC	CAACPGQGYYEQYF
TRBJ1-5	TRBV5-6	once	TRBD1	TGTGCCAGCAGCTTAGAAAAAGGGACAGCCGATAGCAATCAGCCCCAGCATTTT	CASSLEKGTADSNQPQHF